The 14 T cell receptor beta chains reported below all come from one sample, sequenced in a study of blood T cell repertoires in COVID-19. Only in-frame clones appear in the TCRdb table, and some are missing; sequencing was by immunoSEQ multiplex PCR. The repertoire holds roughly 190,000 clones, with about 78% as singletons. The specimen sequenced was peripheral blood. All receptors come from a woman aged 45-59 years with active or convalescent COVID-19.

The genes are TRBV2 and TRBJ2-1; TRBD1 is a possible D gene (8 bases). The germline CDR1 and CDR2 sequences are SNHLY and FYNNEI. This CDR3 region has 16 residues. V dropped 0 bases and J dropped 9 bases, with 18 bases sitting between them. The CDR3 sequence: CASSEAIRGRGSEQFF. DNA for the CDR3: TGTGCCAGCAGTGAAGCCATCAGGGGGCGCGGGAGTGAGCAGTTCTTC.

The rearrangement joins TRBV19 to TRBJ2-1; 10 bases line up with TRBD2. Germline trimming cut 4 bases from V and 4 bases from J; bases unmatched to any gene: 7. The CDR3 is made up of 16 amino acids. CDR1 is LNHDA and CDR2 is SQIVND in the germline V gene (reference sequence). This CDR3 reads CASSTSGLAPYNEQFF. CDR3 nucleotide sequence: TGTGCCAGTAGTACCTCGGGACTAGCGCCTTACAATGAGCAGTTCTTC.

This clone was detected once. This chain links TRBV7-3 with TRBJ2-3; TRBD2 is a possible D gene (5 bases). CDR1 and CDR2 from the germline V gene are SGHTA and FQGTGA. Trimming took 3 bases from V and 4 from J, leaving 14 bases between them. The CDR3 is 15 amino acids. CDR3: CASSLFGGPADTQYF. As DNA, the CDR3 is TGTGCCAGCAGCTTGTTCGGCGGGCCTGCAGATACGCAGTATTTT.

The chain couples TRBV7-2 to TRBJ2-5; possibly TRBD1 for D (5 bases). V dropped 6 bases and J dropped 1 base, with 12 bases sitting between them. In germline, CDR1 is SGHTA, CDR2 FQGNSA. The CDR3 runs 14 residues. The CDR3 DNA sequence: TGTGCCAGCAGTATCGACAGTGCCCAAGAGACCCAGTACTTC. As protein: CASSIDSAQETQYF. Using reference TRBV7-2 and TRBJ2-5 for the parts outside the CDR3, the full variable domain is GAGVSQSPSNKVTEKGKDVELRCDPISGHTALYWYRQSLGQGLEFLIYFQGNSAPDKSGLPSDRFSAERTGGSVSTLTIQRTQQEDSAVYLCASSIDSAQETQYFGPGTRLLVL.

As DNA, the CDR3 is TGTGCCAGCAGTTACTTGATAACCGGGACAGGTTGGGTGGGGAGCAATCAGCCCCAGCATTTT. This gives the protein CASSYLITGTGWVGSNQPQHF. The V call is TRBV6-2 or TRBV6-3, the J call TRBJ1-5; 8 nucleotides match TRBD1. This CDR3 has 21 amino acids. The germline V gene encodes CDR1 MNHEY and CDR2 SVGEGT. V trimming: 1 base; J trimming: 1 base; junction bases outside the gene matches: 18.

In this sample, this clone turned up a few times. CDR3 bases: TGTGCCAGTCAAGGGGGGGCTAATGAAAAACTGTTTTTT. This gives the protein CASQGGANEKLFF. The V and J genes are TRBV19 and TRBJ1-4, with D possibly matching TRBD1 (6 bases). This CDR3 spans 13 amino acids. CDR1 LNHDA and CDR2 SQIVND come from the germline V gene (reference sequence). V lost 8 bases, J lost 3 bases, and 10 bases lay in between.

V and J are TRBV7-2 and TRBJ2-1; TRBD2 matches at 11 bases. This CDR3 is 13 amino acids long. The junction had 8 bases not matched to a gene; V was cut back by 10 bases and J by 9 bases. Germline CDR1 SGHTA, CDR2 FQGNSA. The CDR3 bases are TGTGCCACCTCTAGCGGGGGGCGTGGTGAGCAGTTCTTC. Translating gives CATSSGGRGEQFF.

This clone was detected only a few times. V and J are TRBV6-5 and TRBJ1-1; tentatively, D is TRBD1 (5 bases). Germline values: CDR1 MNHEY, CDR2 SVGAGI. Trimming left V 2 bases short and J 1 base short, with 8 bases between. CDR3 size: 14 residues. CDR3 bases: TGTGCCAGCAGTTACGGGGGGTCGAACACTGAAGCTTTCTTT. This gives the protein CASSYGGSNTEAFF.

The chain carries TRBV5-5 and TRBJ2-7; the match to TRBD2 covers 7 bases. V trimming: 4 bases; J trimming: 2 bases; junction bases outside the gene matches: 6. The germline V gene has CDR1 SGHKS and CDR2 YYEKEE (reference sequence). This CDR3 is 14 amino acids long. CDR3 DNA: TGTGCCAGCAGCCTCGGGCGGGAGACCTACGAGCAGTACTTC. Encoded protein: CASSLGRETYEQYF.

This clone has more than one count but fewer than ten. The CDR3 DNA reads as TGTGCCAGCAGTTACGGCCTCACTGAAGCTTTCTTT. It is translated as CASSYGLTEAFF. The V gene is TRBV6-2 or TRBV6-3, the J gene TRBJ1-1; no reliable D call. Trimming removed 2 bases from V and 4 bases from J, with 5 bases in between. CDR3 size: 12 residues. The germline CDR1 and CDR2 sequences are MNHEY and SVGEGT.

This clone came up many times. The V call is TRBV7-2, the J call TRBJ2-5; 14 bases line up with TRBD2. Germline V gene sequence: CDR1 SGHTA, CDR2 FQGNSA. This CDR3 has 18 amino acids. Trimming at V came to 5 bases and at J to 2 bases, leaving 10 bases not matched to a gene. For the CDR3, the DNA is TGTGCCAGCAGCCCGGGGGGGACTAGCGGGGGCCGACAAGAGACCCAGTACTTC. Protein: CASSPGGTSGGRQETQYF. Using reference TRBV7-2 and TRBJ2-5 for the parts outside the CDR3, the full variable domain is GAGVSQSPSNKVTEKGKDVELRCDPISGHTALYWYRQSLGQGLEFLIYFQGNSAPDKSGLPSDRFSAERTGGSVSTLTIQRTQQEDSAVYLCASSPGGTSGGRQETQYFGPGTRLLVL.

As concerns this clone: The sample contains more than one DNA sequence encoding this CDR3. This chain joins TRBV4-2 and TRBJ2-1; TRBD2 matches 14 bases. CDR3 length equals 16 residues. Germline V gene sequence: CDR1 LGHNA, CDR2 YNFKEQ. With 5 bases clipped from V and 7 bases from J, the junction kept 7 bases outside the gene matches. DNA for the CDR3: TGTGCCAGCAGCTGGCGACTAGCGGGAGGGGGAAATGAGCAGTTCTTC. Its translation is CASSWRLAGGGNEQFF.

This sequence joins TRBV7-8 and TRBJ1-5, with 7 bases lining up with TRBD1. Germline CDR1 reads SGHVS; CDR2 reads FQNEAQ. The CDR3 has 15 amino acids. V was clipped by 4 bases and J by 2 bases; unmatched bases: 5. The CDR3 here is CASSSTGYGNQPQHF. For the CDR3, the DNA is TGTGCCAGCAGCTCGACAGGGTACGGCAATCAGCCCCAGCATTTT.

The CDR3 loop reads CASSLGDRGLKYF. The CDR3 DNA follows: TGCGCCAGCAGCTTGGGAGACAGGGGTTTAAAGTACTTC. V usage is TRBV5-1 and J usage is TRBJ2-7; TRBD1 matches at 8 bases. The V segment lost 0 bases and the J segment 11 bases; nucleotides outside the gene matches: 7. This CDR3 comprises 13 residues. Germline V gives CDR1 SGHRS, CDR2 YFSETQ.